These 24 T cell receptor beta chains share one sample of origin, sequenced in a study of T cells in Graves' hyperthyroidism and ophthalmopathy (dated by TCRdb to between 2018 and 2020). Libraries were built with multiplex PCR. Instrument on record: Illumina HiSeq 2000. TCR beta CDR3 regions were amplified from RNA transcripts. The first round of RT-PCR for the TCR CDR3 was performed with the HTBI primer set and the Qiagen OneStep RT-PCR kit. TCRdb passed the public sequencing reads through fastp at Q25 and MiXCR, retaining productive beta sequences. Every CDR3 protein is listed once, alongside the most common genes and DNA of its rows. Across this sample there are 450,000 to 700,000 distinct CDR3 sequences, with just over 45% seen only once. Of the sample, around 20% is held by the ten largest clones. Sequenced material: peripheral blood or thyroid tissue (not recorded which). The origin of the receptors is an adult woman with Graves' disease, either hyperthyroidism or ophthalmopathy (not recorded which).

The J gene is TRBJ1-1, the V gene TRBV29-1; possible D gene TRBD1, 5 bases. V lost 6 bases to trimming and J lost 11 bases, with 13 bases between them. This CDR3 is 10 amino acids long. Germline-derived CDR1 and CDR2 are SQVTM and ANQGSEA. CDR3 nucleotides: TGCAGCGTAGCTGACAGTTTGGCTTTCTTT. This gives the protein CSVADSLAFF.

The chain carries TRBV25-1 and TRBJ2-2; D gene unclear. Germline CDR1 and CDR2: MGHDK and SYGVNS. This CDR3 region has 12 residues. In DNA form, the CDR3 reads TGTGCTACTGCGGTTCCCACCGGGGAGCTGTTTTTT. Protein product: CATAVPTGELFF.

The chain carries TRBV10-3 and TRBJ2-5; D is ambiguous. Per germline, CDR1 ENHRY and CDR2 SYGVKD. Trimming shortened V by 3 bases and J by 5 bases, and 13 bases separated the two germline ends. CDR3 length: 14 amino acids. The CDR3 is CAISESGRTETQYF. In nucleotides, the CDR3 is TGTGCCATCAGTGAATCCGGTCGCACTGAGACCCAGTACTTC.

This clonotype was counted between two and nine times. J is TRBJ1-2 and V is TRBV28; 9 bases are a match to TRBD1. CDR3 size: 15 residues. Germline V lookup: CDR1 MDHEN, CDR2 SYDVKM. Unmatched junction bases numbered 6, after V lost 5 bases and J lost 2 bases. As DNA, the CDR3 is TGTGCCAGCAGTCCGCACAGGGGGCCCAACTATGGCTACACCTTC. Its protein is CASSPHRGPNYGYTF.

This clonotype was seen many times. The rearrangement links TRBV15 to TRBJ2-5, with D tentatively TRBD2 (5 bases). Per germline, CDR1 LNHNV and CDR2 YYDKDF (reference sequence). The CDR3 spans 16 residues. Trimming removed 1 base at V and 4 bases at J, with 16 bases between. The CDR3 DNA reads as TGTGCCACCAGCAGAGGCGCTAGCACGTTGGGAGAGACCCAGTACTTC. This encodes CATSRGASTLGETQYF. The variable domain in full, completed from reference TRBV15 and TRBJ2-5, reads DAMVIQNPRYQVTQFGKPVTLSCSQTLNHNVMYWYQQKSSQAPKLLFHYYDKDFNNEADTPDNFQSRRPNTSFCFLDIRSPGLGDTAMYLCATSRGASTLGETQYFGPGTRLLVL.

This clonotype was seen a few times. The CDR3 here is CASSPVGRGNSYEQYF. The CDR3 nucleotides read TGTGCCAGCAGCCCCGTCGGGCGGGGTAACTCCTACGAGCAGTACTTC. The chain uses TRBV7-2 and TRBJ2-7; TRBD2 might be the D (6 bases). Trimming stripped 5 bases from V and 0 bases from J, with 17 bases between. The length of the CDR3 is 16 residues. CDR1 and CDR2 (germline): SGHTA, FQGNSA.

This clonotype was recorded once. The chain uses TRBV7-8 and TRBJ2-7, with 8 bases matching TRBD2. This CDR3 comprises 14 residues. CDR1 is SGHVS, CDR2 FQNEAQ, per germline. V trimming: 3 bases; J trimming: 6 bases; junction bases outside the gene matches: 7. Here the CDR3 DNA reads TGTGCCAGCAGCTTTGACGGGGGGGTCGGCGAGCAGTACTTC. This translates into CASSFDGGVGEQYF.

This clonotype was detected only a few times. V and J are TRBV20-1 and TRBJ1-4; D is unresolved. Germline CDR1 reads DFQATT; CDR2 reads SNEGSKA (reference sequence). The length of the CDR3 is 11 residues. V lost 5 bases and J lost 10, with 11 bases in between. CDR3 sequence (DNA): TGCAGTGCTCCAACAGATGGAAAACTGTTTTTT. This encodes CSAPTDGKLFF.

This clonotype was detected many times. The gene calls are TRBV11-2 and TRBJ2-3; tentative D call: TRBD1 (5 bases). The germline gives CDR1 SGHAT, CDR2 FQNNGV. Trimming took 4 bases from V and 6 from J, leaving 14 bases between them. This CDR3 is built from 14 residues. The CDR3 nucleotides are TGTGCCAGCAGCTGGATTAAAGGGGTCGATACGCAGTATTTT. It translates to CASSWIKGVDTQYF.

V usage is TRBV5-1 and J usage is TRBJ1-1; D call uncertain. The V gene lost 2 bases and the J gene lost 1 base, with 6 bases spanning the gap. Germline V gene sequence: CDR1 SGHRS, CDR2 YFSETQ. This CDR3 comprises 13 residues. The CDR3 here is CASSLQRNTEAFF. The CDR3 nucleotides are TGCGCCAGCAGCTTACAGCGGAACACTGAAGCTTTCTTT. Together with reference TRBV5-1 and TRBJ1-1, the CDR3 gives the full variable domain: KAGVTQTPRYLIKTRGQQVTLSCSPISGHRSVSWYQQTPGQGLQFLFEYFSETQRNKGNFPGRFSGRQFSNSRSEMNVSTLELGDSALYLCASSLQRNTEAFFGQGTRLTVV.

V usage is TRBV2 and J usage is TRBJ2-5, with 12 bases identical to TRBD1. Trimming cost V 6 bases and J 6 bases; bases outside gene matches: 8. The germline CDR1 and CDR2 sequences are SNHLY and FYNNEI. This CDR3 has 15 residues. The CDR3 coding sequence is TGTGCCAGCAGCGGTGGGACAGGGGGCGGGAAGACCCAGTACTTC. Amino acids: CASSGGTGGGKTQYF.

This clonotype has a handful of counts. This chain uses TRBV28 with TRBJ2-7; 8 nucleotides line up with TRBD2. The CDR3 contains 15 residues. The V gene's germline CDR1 is MDHEN and CDR2 SYDVKM. Losses at the gene ends were 3 bases for V and 5 bases for J; bases not matched to a gene: 9. The CDR3 sequence: CASSFGGGLSDEQYF. Written as DNA, the CDR3 is TGTGCCAGCAGTTTCGGGGGGGGGCTCTCAGACGAGCAGTACTTC. Full variable domain (outside the CDR3, taken from reference TRBV28 and TRBJ2-7): DVKVTQSSRYLVKRTGEKVFLECVQDMDHENMFWYRQDPGLGLRLIYFSYDVKMKEKGDIPEGYSVSREKKERFSLILESASTNQTSMYLCASSFGGGLSDEQYFGPGTRLTVT.

In its sample, this clonotype was seen many times. The V gene is TRBV5-8, the J gene TRBJ2-7, with 9 bases matching TRBD1. V was pared by 2 bases and J by 9 bases, with 15 bases of the junction left unmatched. Germline CDR1 is SGHTS and CDR2 is YDEGEE. The CDR3 length is 16 residues. DNA of the CDR3: TGTGCCAGCAGCTTAGGCCCGGGACAGGGTATAGGGGTGCAGTACTTC. Amino acid sequence: CASSLGPGQGIGVQYF.

J is TRBJ2-3 and V is TRBV10-3; D unclear. Trimming pared 2 bases from V and 2 bases from J, leaving 11 bases between. Germline assignment: CDR1 ENHRY and CDR2 SYGVKD. This CDR3 spans 15 amino acids. The CDR3, as DNA: TGTGCCATCAGTGAGGGCGACTCTTTCACAGATACGCAGTATTTT. Translating gives CAISEGDSFTDTQYF.

The chain combines TRBV6-5 with TRBJ2-2; TRBD2 matches 11 bases. The CDR3 consists of 15 residues. Unmatched junction bases numbered 5, after V lost 4 bases and J lost 7 bases. The V gene's germline CDR1 is MNHEY and CDR2 SVGAGI. CDR3 DNA: TGTGCCAGCAGTTCCGTAGCGGGGGGGCACGGGGAGCTGTTTTTT. Translated: CASSSVAGGHGELFF.

This clonotype came up many times. The CDR3, as DNA: TGTGCCAGCAGTCCCGGACAGATCAATCAGCCCCAGCATTTT. The encoded protein is CASSPGQINQPQHF. V usage is TRBV7-9 and J usage is TRBJ1-5; D is perhaps TRBD1 (6 bases). The germline V gene encodes CDR1 SEHNR and CDR2 FQNEAQ (reference sequence). Trimming removed 6 bases from V and 3 bases from J, with 12 bases in between. The CDR3 runs 14 residues. Based on the CDR3 plus reference TRBV7-9 and TRBJ1-5, the full variable domain is DTGVSQNPRHKITKRGQNVTFRCDPISEHNRLYWYRQTLGQGPEFLTYFQNEAQLEKSRLLSDRFSAERPKGSFSTLEIQRTEQGDSAMYLCASSPGQINQPQHFGDGTRLSIL.

This clonotype was detected ten times or more. The chain uses TRBV4-1 and TRBJ2-7, with 13 bases that match TRBD2. J was trimmed by 5 bases and V by 4 bases; bases with no gene match: 8. The V gene's germline CDR1 is MGHRA and CDR2 YSYEKL. This CDR3 spans 16 amino acids. Written as DNA, the CDR3 is TGCGCCAGCAGCCGTGCTCCGGGACTAGCGGGGAACGAGCAGTACTTC. It specifies CASSRAPGLAGNEQYF.

This clonotype was seen many times. The V and J genes are TRBV7-2 and TRBJ1-2; D is ambiguous. Trimming removed 3 bases from V and 2 bases from J, with 16 bases in between. This CDR3 is 16 amino acids long. The germline gives CDR1 SGHTA, CDR2 FQGNSA. CDR3 protein: CASSFPGKGVNYGYTF. In DNA form, the CDR3 reads TGTGCCAGCAGCTTCCCCGGCAAGGGTGTGAACTATGGCTACACCTTC.

The chain uses TRBV19 and TRBJ2-2; D remains unclear. Germline V gene data show CDR1 as LNHDA and CDR2 as SQIVND (reference sequence). This CDR3 has 17 amino acids. V lost 2 bases, J lost 3 bases, and 16 bases lay in between. The CDR3 DNA is TGTGCCAGTAGTATATCCCTTCTTGCAGGCTACACCGGGGAGCTGTTTTTT. Translation: CASSISLLAGYTGELFF.

This clonotype was counted many times. DNA for the CDR3: TGTGCCACCAGTGAAATACCTGAGGGGGATGACACTGAAGCTTTCTTT. It yields the protein CATSEIPEGDDTEAFF. The V and J genes are TRBV24-1 and TRBJ1-1, with a weak D call TRBD1 (6 bases). The ends were cut back, 4 bases at V and 3 bases at J, with 17 bases in the middle. The germline V gene has CDR1 KGHDR and CDR2 SFDVKD. CDR3 length equals 16 residues.

About this clonotype itself: One end of the junction does not line up with germline, which may come from a read error. The V and J genes are TRBV5-5 and TRBJ2-7; tentatively, D is TRBD1 or TRBD2 (5 bases each). The CDR3 contains 15 residues. Germline loops: CDR1 SGHKS, CDR2 YYEKEE (reference sequence). CDR3 residues: CTSSLEAGYVYEQYF. The CDR3 nucleotides read TGTACCAGCAGCTTGGAGGCAGGGTACGTCTACGAGCAGTACTTC.

A few counts support this clonotype. The genes are TRBV5-1 and TRBJ1-1; 8 bases agree with TRBD1. This CDR3 has 14 amino acids. The ends lost 4 bases at V and 1 base at J; junction bases unmatched: 3. The germline V gene encodes CDR1 SGHRS and CDR2 YFSETQ. CDR3 nucleotides: TGCGCCAGCAGCGTCGGGACAGGGAACACTGAAGCTTTCTTT. This sequence encodes CASSVGTGNTEAFF. The full variable domain, its missing parts supplied by reference TRBV5-1 and TRBJ1-1, is KAGVTQTPRYLIKTRGQQVTLSCSPISGHRSVSWYQQTPGQGLQFLFEYFSETQRNKGNFPGRFSGRQFSNSRSEMNVSTLELGDSALYLCASSVGTGNTEAFFGQGTRLTVV.

This clonotype was seen just once. This sequence joins TRBV7-2 and TRBJ2-6; D is undetermined. CDR3 length: 18 residues. Trimming left V 5 bases short and J 3 bases short, with 20 bases between. Looked up from germline, CDR1 is SGHTA and CDR2 is FQGNSA. In DNA form, the CDR3 reads TGTGCCAGCAGCCTTCGTCGAAACCGCCTGGTTGGGGCCAACGTCCTGACTTTC. This gives the protein CASSLRRNRLVGANVLTF.

This clonotype was recorded many times. The J gene is TRBJ2-5, the V gene TRBV6-5, with 7 nucleotides matching TRBD1. J was trimmed by 5 bases and V by 2 bases; bases with no gene match: 11. Germline values: CDR1 MNHEY, CDR2 SVGAGI. The CDR3 contains 16 residues. DNA of the CDR3: TGTGCCAGCAGTTACACATGGACAGGCCTCGGGGAGACCCAGTACTTC. Protein: CASSYTWTGLGETQYF.